A single sample gave rise to the 17 T cell receptor beta chains below, sequenced in a study of cytomegalovirus exposure and HLA in healthy donors. This PCR relied on a set of 60 Vbeta primers and 13 Jbeta primers. The data were produced by immunoSEQ multiplex PCR, yet TCRdb's version contains in-frame clones alone and is incomplete. This sample has 100,000 or so clones; 70% to 80% occur once, and the top ten carry approximately 4.8%. Sample: PBMCs. The receptor set was obtained from a woman younger than 30 in good health and CMV-seropositive.

The chain recombines TRBV11-2 with TRBJ2-2; tentatively, D is TRBD1 (6 bases). Deletions cut 1 base from V and 5 bases from J, with 11 bases between. The length of the CDR3 is 15 residues. Looked up from germline, CDR1 is SGHAT and CDR2 is FQNNGV. In nucleotides, the CDR3 is TGTGCCAGCAGCTTAGCCGGGACACCAACCGGGGAGCTGTTTTTT. Translating it yields CASSLAGTPTGELFF.

The chain carries TRBV5-1 and TRBJ2-3; maybe TRBD1 (6 bases). The CDR3 has 15 residues. Germline V gives CDR1 SGHRS, CDR2 YFSETQ. The V and J ends lost 5 bases and 2 bases respectively, with 15 bases between them. CDR3 in amino acids: CASRDSGQYTDTQYF. The CDR3 DNA is TGCGCCAGCAGGGATTCTGGACAGTACACAGATACGCAGTATTTT.

The rearrangement uses TRBV19 and TRBJ1-5; 12 nucleotides agree with TRBD1. There are 19 residues in the CDR3. Losses at the gene ends were 3 bases for V and 8 bases for J; bases not matched to a gene: 17. Germline CDR1 and CDR2: LNHDA and SQIVND (reference sequence). The CDR3: CASSIPAHRDRGREKPQHF. The DNA of the CDR3 is TGTGCCAGTAGTATCCCCGCCCATCGGGACAGGGGGCGGGAGAAGCCCCAGCATTTT. Supplemented by reference TRBV19 and TRBJ1-5, the full variable domain reads DGGITQSPKYLFRKEGQNVTLSCEQNLNHDAMYWYRQDPGQGLRLIYYSQIVNDFQKGDIAEGYSVSREKKESFPLTVTSAQKNPTAFYLCASSIPAHRDRGREKPQHFGDGTRLSIL.

The rearrangement uses TRBV27 and TRBJ2-1, with 8 bases aligning to TRBD2. The CDR3 covers 16 residues. J gave up 6 bases and V 3 bases, and 10 bases lay outside the gene matches. Germline V gene sequence: CDR1 MNHEY, CDR2 SMNVEV (reference sequence). CDR3 sequence reads: CASSFLSGEGVNEQFF. The CDR3 region has the DNA TGTGCCAGCAGTTTCCTTAGCGGGGAGGGAGTCAATGAGCAGTTCTTC.

The V call is TRBV7-2, the J call TRBJ1-5; 7 nucleotides line up with TRBD1. The V gene's germline CDR1 is SGHTA and CDR2 FQGNSA. The CDR3 length is 16 residues. Losses at the gene ends were 1 base for V and 2 bases for J; bases not matched to a gene: 5. In DNA form, the CDR3 reads TGTGCCAGCAGCTTAGGGGCCAGGGGGGGCAATCAGCCCCAGCATTTT. Translated, it gives CASSLGARGGNQPQHF.

This chain uses TRBV27 with TRBJ1-2; D gene uncertain. The V gene's germline CDR1 is MNHEY and CDR2 SMNVEV (reference sequence). The CDR3 spans 15 residues. V lost 1 base and J 4 bases, leaving 13 bases between the germline ends. The CDR3 reads CASSLYASGTYGYTF. The CDR3 coding sequence is TGTGCCAGCAGTTTATATGCGTCAGGTACCTATGGCTACACCTTC.

The rearrangement links TRBV19 to TRBJ2-5; D uncertain. V shed 5 bases and J shed 0 bases, with 7 bases lying between them. The CDR3 sequence is 13 residues long. In germline, CDR1 is LNHDA, CDR2 SQIVND (reference sequence). For the CDR3, the DNA is TGTGCCAGTAGTTGGGCAGACCAAGAGACCCAGTACTTC. Translation gives CASSWADQETQYF. The full variable domain, rest sourced from reference TRBV19 and TRBJ2-5, is DGGITQSPKYLFRKEGQNVTLSCEQNLNHDAMYWYRQDPGQGLRLIYYSQIVNDFQKGDIAEGYSVSREKKESFPLTVTSAQKNPTAFYLCASSWADQETQYFGPGTRLLVL.

The chain has TRBV4-1 and TRBJ2-7; 7 bases map to TRBD1. The J segment lost 3 bases and the V segment lost 4 bases, leaving 3 bases of the junction unmatched. CDR3 size: 13 residues. The V gene's germline CDR1 is MGHRA and CDR2 YSYEKL. The CDR3 region has the DNA TGCGCCAGCAGCCCGTGGACAGGCTACGAGCAGTACTTC. Protein: CASSPWTGYEQYF.

The chain is built from TRBV6-5 and TRBJ2-3; D is perhaps TRBD2 (5 bases). Trimming left V 6 bases short and J 2 bases short, with 12 bases between. This CDR3 contains 14 residues. CDR1 is MNHEY, CDR2 SVGAGI, per germline. CDR3 region: CASSKQTTTDTQYF. The DNA of the CDR3 is TGTGCCAGCAGCAAACAGACTACCACAGATACGCAGTATTTT.

A word on this clone: The junction differs from germline at one of its ends, possibly a read error. The chain combines TRBV7-7 with TRBJ2-1, with 8 bases identical to TRBD2. The germline gives CDR1 SSHAT, CDR2 FNYEAQ (reference sequence). This CDR3 is built from 15 residues. CDR3 bases: TGTGCTAGCAGCTTCACTAGCGGAGATTACAATGAGCAGTTCTTC. This gives the protein CASSFTSGDYNEQFF.

The chain carries TRBV12-5 and TRBJ2-1; 11 nucleotides align to TRBD2. Losses at the gene ends were 9 bases for V and 3 bases for J; bases not matched to a gene: 7. The germline gives CDR1 LGHNT, CDR2 FRNRAP. This CDR3 comprises 15 residues. DNA for the CDR3: TGTGCTAGCGAAACCGGGACTAGCGGCTACAATGAGCAGTTCTTC. The encoded protein is CASETGTSGYNEQFF.

The chain uses TRBV19 and TRBJ2-5; 7 bases fit TRBD2. The CDR3 has 15 residues. CDR1 and CDR2 (germline): LNHDA, SQIVND (reference sequence). Trimming removed 2 bases from V and 5 bases from J; junction bases left unmatched: 8. CDR3 DNA: TGTGCCAGTAGTATATCGGGGGGTGCCGGTGAGACCCAGTACTTC. This translates into CASSISGGAGETQYF.

This clone was observed a few times. The CDR3 region is CASSDSNQGSDTQYF. The CDR3 coding sequence is TGTGCCAGCAGTGACTCGAATCAGGGATCGGATACGCAGTATTTT. J is TRBJ2-3 and V is TRBV6-4, with D possibly matching TRBD1 (5 bases). The germline CDR1 and CDR2 sequences are MRHNA and SNTAGT. V lost 0 bases and J 6 bases, leaving 13 bases between the germline ends. This CDR3 has 15 amino acids.

The gene calls are TRBV10-3 and TRBJ1-3; D is uncertain. V lost 10 bases and J lost 1, with 20 bases in between. Per germline, CDR1 ENHRY and CDR2 SYGVKD. The CDR3 is 16 residues long. For the CDR3, the DNA is TGTGCCACCTCTTCATACGAGGTGCCTTCTGGAAACACCATATATTTT. This encodes CATSSYEVPSGNTIYF.

This clone has just a few counts. J is TRBJ1-2 and V is TRBV9, with D hard to call. The CDR3 consists of 13 residues. Germline values: CDR1 SGDLS, CDR2 YYNGEE. V dropped 0 bases and J dropped 3 bases, with 6 bases sitting between them. The CDR3 nucleotides read TGTGCCAGCAGCGTAGGCCCAGACTATGGCTACACCTTC. It translates to CASSVGPDYGYTF.

The chain is built from TRBV5-4 and TRBJ2-5, with 7 bases lining up with TRBD1. Germline-derived CDR1 and CDR2 are SGHNT and YYREEE (reference sequence). The CDR3 covers 13 residues. Losses at the gene ends were 3 bases for V and 2 bases for J; bases not matched to a gene: 1. CDR3 sequence reads: CASSWTGQETQYF. As DNA, the CDR3 is TGTGCCAGCAGCTGGACAGGTCAAGAGACCCAGTACTTC.

The V call is TRBV19, the J call TRBJ2-5, with D tentatively TRBD2 (5 bases). The CDR3 runs to 13 residues. CDR1 LNHDA and CDR2 SQIVND come from the germline V gene (reference sequence). The germline V and J ends were trimmed by 4 bases and 5 bases, with 11 bases remaining between them. DNA of the CDR3: TGTGCCAGTAGTAATTTGGGCGGGGAGACCCAGTACTTC. Translation: CASSNLGGETQYF.